This T cell receptor (beta chain) was recorded in a study of T cell responses to AZD1222 COVID-19 vaccine. With 5 bases removed from V and 4 bases from J, the gap between germline ends came to 11 bases. The CDR3 covers 13 residues. Germline V gene data show CDR1 as LNHDA and CDR2 as SQIVND (reference sequence). Regarding the study as a whole: Just 5 to 7 people given AZD1222 tested seropositive at baseline.

Clones were read by immunoSEQ multiplex PCR, and TCRdb kept only the in-frame ones, dropping some. This repertoire shows fewer than 200,000 clones, about 90% found once; its top ten account for 9.5% to 13%. Of note for this clone: Its specificity is not known.

The J gene is TRBJ1-2, the V gene TRBV19; the D gene is possibly TRBD1 (5 bases). This TCR was sampled from an adult who received the AZD1222 COVID-19 vaccine. Here the sequenced sample was peripheral blood, taken 28 days after the second AZD1222 dose. The CDR3 protein is CASSSGGSYGYTF. CDR3 in DNA: TGTGCCAGTAGTTCGGGGGGGAGCTATGGCTACACCTTC. Full variable domain (rest looked up from reference TRBV19 and TRBJ1-2): DGGITQSPKYLFRKEGQNVTLSCEQNLNHDAMYWYRQDPGQGLRLIYYSQIVNDFQKGDIAEGYSVSREKKESFPLTVTSAQKNPTAFYLCASSSGGSYGYTFGSGTRLTVV.